Detailed here is one TCR beta chain. Its cognate antigen has yet to be identified. Base qualities were left out, and no much larger clone turns up one base away. The sample comes from a study of long-term antiretroviral therapy in people with HIV (dated by TCRdb to between 2021 and 2023). Regarding the complete study: The earliest samples were collected about a decade before the 2015 WHO recommendation for immediate ART, when ART was typically delayed until CD4 counts fell. Of the 30 or so participants with HIV, about twelve were female. Whether ART initiation and durable HIV suppression were associated with changes in peripheral blood TRB repertoire composition and diversity was tested in a retrospective serial study. No cross-contamination during QIAcube processing turned up in test extractions that ran a monoclonal T-cell line alongside about 35 polyclonal samples. From over 25 adults with confirmed HIV infection, the cohort provided around 180 cryopreserved PBMC samples, gathered serially across a mean of about 6 years (range 1-12).

Trimming leaves V shorter by 5 bases and J shorter by 3 bases, with the junction holding 5 bases beyond the gene matches. Based on the germline V gene, the CDR1 and CDR2 sequences are SGHTA and FQGTGA. The CDR3 numbers 14 residues from cysteine through phenylalanine. Just the 42-base CDR3 DNA is kept, in frame starting at base 1. Points the paper makes about the study in general: At every time point, the repertoire was dominated by expanded TRB clones first identified before ART initiation, although this dominance fluctuated and, in many PLHIV, declined after ART. Inferences about post-ART repertoire changes were limited because no data were available on ART adherence, viral resistance or therapy changes. Starting ART was linked to a significant rise in TRB diversity, yet even after long-term ART the diversity remained significantly lower than in transplant donor controls. Because PBMC availability was limited, only the TCR beta chain was sequenced, with no alpha chain pairing. The samples span the years 2004 to 2017, and the ART regimens used at that time may not be as effective as current regimens. Because cell numbers in pre-ART samples were limited, unsorted PBMC were profiled instead of sorted CD4+ and CD8+ T cells. Narrower CDR3 length ranges were observed in HIV repertoires than in controls, and an antigen-experienced repertoire with only a slight naive shift after ART was suggested by the network structure.

Inclusion was restricted to participants for whom at least one PBMC sample before ART initiation and at least two post-ART samples were available. All participants with HIV were treated in the United States of America. Before DNA extraction, cryopreserved samples of 1-10 million PBMC were thawed and washed. At the time of the earliest PBMC sample for each participant with HIV, ages ranged from roughly 23 to 55 years. Per participant, PBMC samples came from 1-4 timepoints prior to ART initiation and 2-8 timepoints following ART initiation, for a median of 7 samples. For every participant, serial HIV viral load, CD4+ T-cell count, ART history and demographic data were obtained. A Qiagen kit on a QIAcube was used to extract genomic DNA from unsorted PBMC, with samples processed in batches of 12. The immunoSEQ hsTCRB v3.0 assay was used at survey level resolution to sequence the TRB variable region. The target sequencing depth for TRB was about 40,000-55,000 T-cell genomes per sample. Pooled TRB libraries were sequenced on an Illumina MiSeq with a v3 150-cycle kit. Concerning the study's data processing: Repertoire analysis ran in R within a reproducible Nextflow workflow covering QC, data transformation and analysis. Custom analyses were implemented in LymphoSeq2, an R package for AIRR-Seq data exploration. A handful of samples yielding fewer than 5000 total TRB sequences were excluded, leaving over 150 analyzed HIV repertoires. Among the 170 to 200 retained HIV repertoires, 59 were collected before ART initiation and more than 120 after ART initiation. Repertoires were downsampled to 5000 TRB nucleotide sequences, and summary statistics were averaged over 100 downsampling iterations. Only TRB sequences with CDR3 regions of at least seven amino acids were retained for analysis. Diversity was assessed using a clonality score derived from Shannon entropy and using the Gini coefficient. Repertoire networks linked the top 5000 CDR3 amino acid sequences whenever two sequences differed by an edit distance of one. Antigen specificity groups and MHC restriction were predicted for TRB CDR3 amino acid sequences with GLIPH2. To flag known CMV, EBV, HIV or tissue antigen associations, CDR3 amino acid sequences were matched against VDJdb and McPAS-TCR. Pre-ART, post-ART and control groups were compared with Wilcoxon signed-rank tests and Holm-Bonferroni correction. TCRdb holds this immuneACCESS table with in-frame rearrangements only. Some clones are missing; in checked studies, unresolved V genes explain under half, and the rest has no known cause. The V and J calls and the clone size are those of that table, but D and trimming were determined from the DNA. For this sample the table gives approximately 17,000 clones, of which over 75% were detected only once. The ten largest clones take up approximately 14% of the sample.

Sequencing was performed on unsorted PBMCs, taken roughly 1.2 years before starting antiretroviral therapy. The chain joins TRBV7-3 to TRBJ2-3; 7 nucleotides in the junction match TRBD2. This receptor was taken from a young man with HIV. CDR3 protein: CASSKRTRTDTQYF. DNA sequence: TGTGCCAGCAGCAAACGGACTAGAACAGATACGCAGTATTTT.